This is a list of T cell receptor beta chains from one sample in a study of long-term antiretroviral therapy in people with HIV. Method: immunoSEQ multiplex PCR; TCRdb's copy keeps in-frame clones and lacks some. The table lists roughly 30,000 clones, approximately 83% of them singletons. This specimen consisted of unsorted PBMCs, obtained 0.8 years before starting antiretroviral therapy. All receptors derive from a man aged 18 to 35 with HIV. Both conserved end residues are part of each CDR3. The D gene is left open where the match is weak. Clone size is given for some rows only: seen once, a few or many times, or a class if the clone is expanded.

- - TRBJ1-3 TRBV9 CAPRPYSGNTIYF TGTGCCCCCAGGCCCTACTCTGGAAACACCATATATTTT
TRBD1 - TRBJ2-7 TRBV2 CASSYRDRAYEQYF TGTGCCAGCAGTTACCGGGACAGGGCCTACGAGCAGTACTTC
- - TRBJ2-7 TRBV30 CAWSRSDEQYF TGTGCCTGGAGTCGGTCGGACGAGCAGTACTTC
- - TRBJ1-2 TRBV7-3 CASSPQGELTSYGYTF TGTGCCAGCAGCCCCCAGGGCGAGCTCACCAGCTATGGCTACACCTTC
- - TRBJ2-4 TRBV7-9 CASSLVGAENIQYF TGTGCCAGCAGCTTGGTGGGGGCCGAAAACATTCAGTACTTC
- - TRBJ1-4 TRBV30 CAWRDGAGTNEKLFF TGTGCCTGGAGGGACGGGGCAGGCACTAATGAAAAACTGTTTTTT
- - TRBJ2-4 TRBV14 CASSTGPGDIQYF TGTGCCAGCAGCACAGGACCAGGGGACATTCAGTACTTC
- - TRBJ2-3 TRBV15 CATSSDRSTDTQYF TGTGCCACCAGCAGCGACAGAAGCACAGATACGCAGTATTTT
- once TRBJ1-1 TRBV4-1 CASSQVRVGGEAFF TGCGCCAGCAGCCAAGTCAGGGTCGGTGGGGAAGCTTTCTTT
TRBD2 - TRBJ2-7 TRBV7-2 CASSSGTSGGPSYEQYF TGTGCCAGCAGCTCCGGGACTAGCGGGGGGCCCTCCTACGAGCAGTACTTC
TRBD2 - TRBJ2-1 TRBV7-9 CASSLGAGVGEQFF TGTGCCAGCAGCTTAGGGGCGGGAGTCGGTGAGCAGTTCTTC
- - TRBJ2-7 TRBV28 CASSLEPGVYEQYF TGTGCCAGCAGTTTAGAGCCGGGAGTCTACGAGCAGTACTTC
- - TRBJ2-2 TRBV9 CASSVGTGSTGELFF TGTGCCAGCAGCGTCGGCACTGGAAGCACCGGGGAGCTGTTTTTT
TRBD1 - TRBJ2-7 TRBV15 CATSIRDSFYEQYF TGTGCCACCAGCATCCGGGACAGTTTCTACGAGCAGTACTTC
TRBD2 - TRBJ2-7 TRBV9 CASSATGLADYEQYF TGTGCCAGCAGCGCCACCGGGCTAGCGGACTACGAGCAGTACTTC
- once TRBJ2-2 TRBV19 CASSMGSGELFF TGTGCCAGTAGTATGGGTTCCGGGGAGCTGTTTTTT
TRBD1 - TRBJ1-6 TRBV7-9 CASSVPGTGDSPLHF TGTGCCAGCAGCGTGCCGGGGACAGGCGATTCACCCCTCCACTTT
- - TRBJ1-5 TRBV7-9 CASSLGGNNQPQHF TGTGCCAGCAGCCTTGGGGGGAACAATCAGCCCCAGCATTTT
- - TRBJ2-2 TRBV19 CASSIGQTNTGELFF TGTGCCAGTAGTATTGGACAGACCAACACCGGGGAGCTGTTTTTT
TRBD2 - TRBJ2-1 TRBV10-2 CASSRTSGRAGYNEQFF TGCGCCAGCAGTAGGACTAGCGGGAGGGCCGGCTACAATGAGCAGTTCTTC
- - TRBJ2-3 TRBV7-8 CASSLSPDTDTQYF TGTGCCAGCAGCTTATCTCCGGACACAGATACGCAGTATTTT
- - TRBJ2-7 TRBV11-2 CASSFSPGRSYEQYF TGTGCCAGCAGCTTTAGCCCTGGACGGTCCTACGAGCAGTACTTC
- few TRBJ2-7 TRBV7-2 CASSLGTLEQYF TGTGCCAGCAGCTTAGGGACCCTCGAGCAGTACTTC
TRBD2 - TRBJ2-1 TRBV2 CASSEGTSGRNGDEQFF TGTGCCAGCAGTGAGGGGACTAGCGGGAGAAATGGAGATGAGCAGTTCTTC
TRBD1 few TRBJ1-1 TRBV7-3 CASGGTGGSRAFF TGTGCCAGCGGAGGGACAGGAGGTTCGCGGGCTTTCTTT
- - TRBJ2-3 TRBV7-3 CASSLNRPDTQYF TGTGCCAGCAGCTTAAACAGACCAGATACGCAGTATTTT
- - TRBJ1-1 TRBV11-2 CASSLAVEYEAFF TGTGCCAGCAGCTTAGCAGTGGAATATGAAGCTTTCTTT